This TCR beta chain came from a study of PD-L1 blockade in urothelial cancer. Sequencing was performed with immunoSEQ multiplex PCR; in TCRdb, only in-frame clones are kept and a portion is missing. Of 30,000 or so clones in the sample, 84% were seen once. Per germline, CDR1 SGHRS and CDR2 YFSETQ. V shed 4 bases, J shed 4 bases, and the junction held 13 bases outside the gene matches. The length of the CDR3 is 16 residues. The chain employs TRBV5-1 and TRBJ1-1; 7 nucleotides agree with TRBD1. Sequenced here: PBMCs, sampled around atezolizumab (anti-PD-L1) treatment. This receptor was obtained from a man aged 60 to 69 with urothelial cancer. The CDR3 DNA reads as TGCGCCAGCAGCCCGCCCAGGGGGAGCCTGGGCACTGAAGCTTTCTTT. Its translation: CASSPPRGSLGTEAFF.